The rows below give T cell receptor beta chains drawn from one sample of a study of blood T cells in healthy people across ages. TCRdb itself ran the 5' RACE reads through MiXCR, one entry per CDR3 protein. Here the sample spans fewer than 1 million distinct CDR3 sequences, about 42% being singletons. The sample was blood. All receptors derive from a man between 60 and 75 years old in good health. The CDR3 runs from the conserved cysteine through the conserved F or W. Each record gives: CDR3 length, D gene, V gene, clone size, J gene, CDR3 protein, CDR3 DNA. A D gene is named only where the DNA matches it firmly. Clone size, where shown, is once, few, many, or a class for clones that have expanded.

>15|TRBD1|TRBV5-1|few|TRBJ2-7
CASSPMGQGFNEQYF
TGCGCCAGCAGCCCCATGGGACAGGGGTTCAACGAGCAGTACTTC
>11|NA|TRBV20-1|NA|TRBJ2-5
CSAMGFDEQYF
TGCAGTGCTATGGGTTTTGATGAGCAGTACTTC
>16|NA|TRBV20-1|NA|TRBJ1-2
CSAREVGTGSDYGYTF
TGCAGTGCTAGAGAAGTGGGCACAGGGAGCGACTATGGCTACACCTTC
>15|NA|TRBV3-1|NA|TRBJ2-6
CASSRPLVGANVLTF
TGTGCCAGCAGCCGCCCCTTGGTGGGGGCCAACGTCCTGACTTTC
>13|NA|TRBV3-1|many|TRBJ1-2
CASSPSANYGYTF
TGTGCCAGCAGCCCTAGCGCTAACTATGGCTACACCTTC
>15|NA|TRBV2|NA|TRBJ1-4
CASSEEGATNEKLFF
TGTGCCAGCAGTGAGGAGGGGGCAACTAATGAAAAACTGTTTTTT
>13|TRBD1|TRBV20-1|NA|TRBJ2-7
CSANRGLSHEQYF
TGCAGTGCTAACAGGGGGCTATCTCACGAGCAGTACTTC
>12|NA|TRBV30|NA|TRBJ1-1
CISTEENTEAFF
TGTATCTCCACCGAAGAAAACACTGAAGCTTTCTTT
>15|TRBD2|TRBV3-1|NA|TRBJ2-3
CASSARGGLGDTQYF
TGTGCCAGCAGCGCCCGGGGGGGCCTTGGAGATACGCAGTATTTT
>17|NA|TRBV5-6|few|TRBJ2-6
CASSNLGGPSGANVLTF
TGTGCCAGCAGCAACCTCGGTGGGCCCTCTGGGGCCAACGTCCTGACTTTC
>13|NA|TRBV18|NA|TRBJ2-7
CASSQVNSYEQYF
TGTGCCAGCTCACAGGTTAACTCCTACGAGCAGTACTTC
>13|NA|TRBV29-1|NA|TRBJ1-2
CSVGGQLNYGYTF
TGCAGCGTCGGCGGACAGCTTAACTATGGCTACACCTTC
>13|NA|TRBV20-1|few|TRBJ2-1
CSAQPGRLEPQFF
TGCAGTGCTCAACCGGGCCGCCTGGAGCCGCAGTTCTTC
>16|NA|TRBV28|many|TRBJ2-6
CASSATTGSGANVLTF
TGTGCCAGCAGTGCCACTACAGGCTCTGGGGCCAACGTCCTGACTTTC
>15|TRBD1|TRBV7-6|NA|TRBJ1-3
CASSPDRVGGNTIYF
TGTGCCAGCAGCCCGGACAGGGTTGGAGGAAACACCATATATTTT
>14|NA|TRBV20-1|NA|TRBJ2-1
CSANLPGVTYEQFF
TGCAGTGCTAACCTTCCGGGAGTAACCTACGAGCAGTTCTTC
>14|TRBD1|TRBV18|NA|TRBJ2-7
CASSPRDREPEQYF
TGTGCCAGCTCACCCCGGGACAGGGAGCCCGAGCAGTACTTC
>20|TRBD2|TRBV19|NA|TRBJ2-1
CASSMSGASGGPISYNEQFF
TGTGCCAGTAGTATGTCAGGGGCTAGCGGGGGCCCGATCTCCTACAATGAGCAGTTCTTC
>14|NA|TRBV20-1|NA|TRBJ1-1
CSVGGGTLNTEAFF
TGCAGTGTTGGGGGGGGTACCTTGAACACTGAAGCTTTCTTT
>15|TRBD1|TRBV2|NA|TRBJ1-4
CASSQTGTSGEKLFF
TGTGCCAGCAGCCAGACAGGGACATCTGGCGAAAAACTGTTTTTT
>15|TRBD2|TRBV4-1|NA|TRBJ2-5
CASSLERGIQETQYF
TGCGCCAGCAGCCTAGAGCGGGGGATCCAAGAGACCCAGTACTTC
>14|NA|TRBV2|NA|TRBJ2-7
CASSEAYGDYEQYF
TGTGCCAGCAGTGAAGCGTACGGAGACTACGAGCAGTACTTC
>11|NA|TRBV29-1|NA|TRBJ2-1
CSVKTRVEQFF
TGCAGCGTTAAAACCCGGGTTGAGCAGTTCTTC
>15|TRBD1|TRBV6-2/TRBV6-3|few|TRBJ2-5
CASSTPDRGRETQYF
TGTGCCAGCAGTACCCCGGACAGGGGCCGAGAGACCCAGTACTTC
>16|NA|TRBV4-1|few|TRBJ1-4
CASSQDFAGIYEKLFF
TGCGCCAGCAGCCAAGATTTCGCAGGAATTTATGAAAAACTGTTTTTT
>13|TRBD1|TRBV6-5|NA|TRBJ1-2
CASVGQGRRGYTF
TGTGCCAGCGTCGGACAGGGCCGACGGGGCTACACCTTC
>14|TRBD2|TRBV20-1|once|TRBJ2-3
CSAITSGGHRYAYF
TGCAGTGCCATCACTAGCGGGGGGCACAGATACGCGTATTTT
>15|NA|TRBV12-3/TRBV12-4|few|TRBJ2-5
CASSFRERLDETQYF
TGTGCCAGCAGTTTCCGTGAACGACTCGACGAGACCCAGTACTTC
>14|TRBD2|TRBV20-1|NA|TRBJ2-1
CSFLRGELDNEQFF
TGCAGTTTCCTGCGGGGGGAGCTGGACAATGAGCAGTTCTTC
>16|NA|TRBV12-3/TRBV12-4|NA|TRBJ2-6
CASSQDRLSGANVLTF
TGTGCCAGCAGTCAGGACAGACTCTCTGGGGCCAACGTCCTGACTTTC
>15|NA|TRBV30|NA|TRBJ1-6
CAWRYIGGLNSPLHF
TGTGCCTGGAGATATATAGGGGGGCTTAATTCACCCCTCCACTTT
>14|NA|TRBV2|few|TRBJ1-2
CASSGHGGNYGYTF
TGTGCCAGCAGTGGACACGGCGGCAACTATGGCTACACCTTC
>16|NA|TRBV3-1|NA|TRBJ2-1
CASSQGGSVEYNEQFF
TGTGCCAGCAGCCAAGGTGGTAGTGTGGAGTACAATGAGCAGTTCTTC
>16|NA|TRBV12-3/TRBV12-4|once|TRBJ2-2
CASSRSYIQSTGELFF
TGTGCCAGCAGCCGTTCATATATCCAGTCGACCGGGGAGCTGTTTTTT
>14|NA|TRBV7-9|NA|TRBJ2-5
CAIRGGRRLETQYF
TGTGCCATCCGGGGCGGCCGAAGATTAGAGACCCAGTACTTC
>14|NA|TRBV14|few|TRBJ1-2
CASSQAQRSYGYTF
TGTGCCAGCAGCCAAGCTCAGCGGAGCTATGGCTACACCTTC
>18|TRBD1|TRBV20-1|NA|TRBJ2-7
CSASFGTGFSQTTYEQYF
TGCAGTGCTAGTTTCGGGACAGGGTTTTCACAAACTACCTACGAGCAGTACTTC
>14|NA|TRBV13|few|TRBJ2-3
CASSLGPERDTQYF
TGTGCCAGCAGCTTGGGACCTGAGAGAGATACGCAGTATTTT
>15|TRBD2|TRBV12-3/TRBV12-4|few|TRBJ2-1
CASSLARGGGNEQFF
TGTGCCAGCAGTTTAGCGCGGGGCGGGGGCAATGAGCAGTTCTTC
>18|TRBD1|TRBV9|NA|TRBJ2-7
CASVCYPVGDREFYEQYF
TGTGCCAGCGTTTGTTATCCGGTCGGGGACAGGGAATTTTACGAGCAGTACTTC
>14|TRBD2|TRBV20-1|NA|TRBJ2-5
CSASTSGAQKTQYF
TGCAGTGCTAGTACTAGCGGGGCTCAAAAGACCCAGTACTTC
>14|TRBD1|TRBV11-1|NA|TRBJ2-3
CASSVGQGKDTQYF
TGTGCCAGCAGCGTGGGACAGGGGAAAGATACGCAGTATTTT
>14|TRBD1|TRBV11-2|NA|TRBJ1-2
CASSPDRVTYGYTF
TGTGCCAGCAGCCCGGACAGGGTAACCTATGGCTACACCTTC
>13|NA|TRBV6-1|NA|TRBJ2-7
CASSPMESYEQYF
TGTGCCAGCAGCCCAATGGAGTCCTACGAGCAGTACTTC
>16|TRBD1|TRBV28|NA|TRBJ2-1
CASSAPGQGALYEQFF
TGTGCCAGCAGTGCCCCTGGACAGGGGGCTTTATACGAGCAGTTCTTC